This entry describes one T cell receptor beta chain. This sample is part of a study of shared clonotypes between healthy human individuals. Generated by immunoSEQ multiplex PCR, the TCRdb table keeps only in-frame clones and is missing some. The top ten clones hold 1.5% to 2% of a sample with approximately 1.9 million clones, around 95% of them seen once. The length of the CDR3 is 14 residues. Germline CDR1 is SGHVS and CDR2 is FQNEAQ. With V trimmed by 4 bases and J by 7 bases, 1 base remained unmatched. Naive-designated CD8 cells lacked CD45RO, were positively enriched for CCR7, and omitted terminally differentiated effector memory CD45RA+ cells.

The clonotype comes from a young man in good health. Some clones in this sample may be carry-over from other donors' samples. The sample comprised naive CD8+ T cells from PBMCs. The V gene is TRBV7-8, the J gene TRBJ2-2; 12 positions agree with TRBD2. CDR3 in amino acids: CASSWTSGDGELFF. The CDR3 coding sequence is TGTGCCAGCAGCTGGACTAGCGGGGACGGGGAGCTGTTTTTT.